A single sample is the source of the 16 T cell receptor beta chains below, sequenced in a study of control samples from healthy donors and cancer patients. Assay used: immunoSEQ multiplex PCR; TCRdb lists only in-frame clones, some missing. Among 25,000 to 30,000 clones listed, about 90% were seen once. Input material: formalin-fixed, paraffin-embedded tissue. The receptors were sampled from a female donor with melanoma.

The table lists this clone with a count of one. V is TRBV24-1 and J is TRBJ2-3; D remains ambiguous. V lost 3 bases to trimming and J lost 0 bases, with 6 bases between them. The CDR3 is 14 residues long. CDR1 and CDR2 (germline): KGHDR, SFDVKD. The CDR3 loop is CATSDSRSTDTQYF. The CDR3 DNA is TGTGCCACCAGTGATAGCCGTAGCACAGATACGCAGTATTTT.

The V and J genes are TRBV6-4 and TRBJ1-6, with TRBD1 as a possible D gene (5 bases). With 10 bases removed from V and 2 bases from J, the gap between germline ends came to 12 bases. Per the germline V gene, CDR1 is MRHNA and CDR2 is SNTAGT. CDR3 length: 14 amino acids. This CDR3 reads CANQRGAYNSPLHF. The CDR3 DNA reads as TGTGCCAACCAACGGGGGGCCTATAATTCACCCCTCCACTTT.

This sequence joins TRBV2 and TRBJ1-1; no clear D gene. From germline, CDR1 is SNHLY and CDR2 FYNNEI. The CDR3 length is 14 residues. V was pared by 3 bases and J by 5 bases, with 13 bases between. The CDR3 is CASSDFPNSTEAFF. The CDR3 coding sequence is TGTGCCAGCAGTGATTTCCCCAACAGTACTGAAGCTTTCTTT.

The J gene is TRBJ2-1, the V gene TRBV9, with D possibly TRBD2 on 6 matching bases. The V end was cut by 3 bases, the J end by 10 bases, with 23 bases between. Germline V gene data show CDR1 as SGDLS and CDR2 as YYNGEE. CDR3 size: 16 residues. Here the CDR3 reads CASSGIGGLPSAEQFF. CDR3 bases: TGTGCCAGCAGCGGCATTGGGGGACTCCCTTCTGCAGAGCAGTTCTTC. Full variable domain (rest looked up from reference TRBV9 and TRBJ2-1): DSGVTQTPKHLITATGQRVTLRCSPRSGDLSVYWYQQSLDQGLQFLIQYYNGEERAKGNILERFSAQQFPDLHSELNLSSLELGDSALYFCASSGIGGLPSAEQFFGPGTRLTVL.

The J gene is TRBJ2-1, the V gene TRBV15, with D possibly TRBD2 on 6 matching bases. This CDR3 contains 14 residues. Germline V gene sequence: CDR1 LNHNV, CDR2 YYDKDF (reference sequence). V was shortened by 8 bases and J by 8 bases, with 19 bases between the two germline ends. The CDR3 nucleotides read TGTGCCACCGGCGGATCCGGGAGTGGCGATGAGCAGTTCTTC. Protein sequence: CATGGSGSGDEQFF.

This chain joins TRBV9 and TRBJ1-2; D may be TRBD1 (5 bases). This CDR3 has 15 amino acids. V lost 4 bases, J lost 8 bases, and 21 bases lay in between. The germline V gene encodes CDR1 SGDLS and CDR2 YYNGEE. The CDR3 is CASSTQLGAADGYTF. The CDR3 DNA reads TGTGCCAGCAGCACCCAACTAGGGGCCGCGGACGGCTACACCTTC.

J is TRBJ2-1 and V is TRBV7-9, with D possibly being TRBD2 (6 bases). The CDR3 has 17 residues. Trimming took off 4 bases at V and 5 bases at J, with 21 bases between the two ends. Germline assignment: CDR1 SEHNR and CDR2 FQNEAQ (reference sequence). This CDR3 is CASSSPEGRPTNNEQFF. DNA for the CDR3: TGTGCCAGCAGCTCTCCGGAGGGACGGCCGACAAACAATGAGCAGTTCTTC.

The V gene is TRBV14, the J gene TRBJ2-1; 11 bases map to TRBD2. V dropped 4 bases and J dropped 9; count of bases not matched to a gene: 11. The V gene's germline CDR1 is SGHDN and CDR2 FVKESK. The CDR3 runs to 16 residues. CDR3 in DNA: TGTGCCAGCAGCCGCGGTGGTAGCGGGAGGGGAGGTGAGCAGTTCTTC. This sequence encodes CASSRGGSGRGGEQFF.

The rearrangement joins TRBV5-1 to TRBJ2-2, with D unresolved. Germline assignment: CDR1 SGHRS and CDR2 YFSETQ. Trimming removed 4 bases from V and 4 bases from J, with 11 bases in between. The CDR3 contains 14 residues. The CDR3 sequence is CASSPSQTTGELFF. The CDR3, as DNA: TGCGCCAGCAGCCCCTCACAGACCACCGGGGAGCTGTTTTTT. Full variable domain (rest looked up from reference TRBV5-1 and TRBJ2-2): KAGVTQTPRYLIKTRGQQVTLSCSPISGHRSVSWYQQTPGQGLQFLFEYFSETQRNKGNFPGRFSGRQFSNSRSEMNVSTLELGDSALYLCASSPSQTTGELFFGEGSRLTVL.

The J gene is TRBJ2-5, the V gene TRBV15; D unresolved. The V and J ends lost 10 bases and 2 bases respectively, with 14 bases between them. This CDR3 spans 13 amino acids. Per the germline V gene, CDR1 is LNHNV and CDR2 is YYDKDF (reference sequence). In nucleotides, the CDR3 is TGTGCCATTAGCTCAGGTATTCAAGAGACCCAGTACTTC. Protein product: CAISSGIQETQYF. Variable domain in full (rest from reference TRBV15 and TRBJ2-5): DAMVIQNPRYQVTQFGKPVTLSCSQTLNHNVMYWYQQKSSQAPKLLFHYYDKDFNNEADTPDNFQSRRPNTSFCFLDIRSPGLGDTAMYLCAISSGIQETQYFGPGTRLLVL.

For the CDR3, the DNA is TGTGCCAGCAGTTATAATGAAAAACTGTTTTTT. It codes for CASSYNEKLFF. The V call is TRBV28, the J call TRBJ1-4; D not resolved. The germline V gene encodes CDR1 MDHEN and CDR2 SYDVKM. The CDR3 is 11 residues long. The ends were cut back, 4 bases at V and 4 bases at J, with 1 base in the middle.

J is TRBJ1-1 and V is TRBV3-1 (or the pseudogene TRBV3-2); D not resolved. Per germline, CDR1 LGHDT and CDR2 YNNKEL (reference sequence). The CDR3 extends over 13 amino acids. V dropped 6 bases and J dropped 6 bases, with 14 bases sitting between them. CDR3 sequence reads: CASRQSLLSEAFF. For the CDR3, the DNA is TGTGCCAGCAGACAGAGTCTTCTATCTGAAGCTTTCTTT.

The chain links TRBV10-1 to TRBJ1-2; 7 positions agree with TRBD1. The CDR3 runs 13 residues. Losses at the gene ends were 7 bases for V and 2 bases for J; bases not matched to a gene: 4. Germline V gives CDR1 WNHNN, CDR2 SYGVQD (reference sequence). The CDR3: CASIQTGNYGYTF. The CDR3 DNA sequence: TGCGCCAGCATCCAGACAGGGAACTATGGCTACACCTTC.

The chain links TRBV4-3 to TRBJ1-1, with TRBD1 identical over 7 bases. V gave up 2 bases and J gave up 3 bases; unmatched junction bases: 0. Germline V gives CDR1 LGHNA, CDR2 YSLEER. CDR3 size: 13 residues. CDR3 protein: CASSQQGDTEAFF. Here the CDR3 DNA reads TGCGCCAGCAGCCAACAGGGGGACACTGAAGCTTTCTTT.

The rearrangement joins TRBV6-5 to TRBJ2-1, with D possibly being TRBD2 (6 bases). CDR3 size: 14 residues. The germline V gene has CDR1 MNHEY and CDR2 SVGAGI. The V and J ends lost 6 bases and 4 bases respectively, with 13 bases between them. CDR3 in amino acids: CASRGTWNYNEQFF. CDR3 nucleotide sequence: TGTGCCAGCAGGGGGACTTGGAATTACAATGAGCAGTTCTTC.

This chain uses TRBV4-1 with TRBJ1-5, with D uncertain. Trimming stripped 0 bases from V and 6 bases from J, with 12 bases between. From germline, CDR1 is MGHRA and CDR2 YSYEKL. The CDR3 is made up of 15 amino acids. The CDR3 nucleotides are TGCGCCAGCAGCCAAGATTTGGGGAGTTTTCAGCCCCAGCATTTT. Encoded protein: CASSQDLGSFQPQHF.